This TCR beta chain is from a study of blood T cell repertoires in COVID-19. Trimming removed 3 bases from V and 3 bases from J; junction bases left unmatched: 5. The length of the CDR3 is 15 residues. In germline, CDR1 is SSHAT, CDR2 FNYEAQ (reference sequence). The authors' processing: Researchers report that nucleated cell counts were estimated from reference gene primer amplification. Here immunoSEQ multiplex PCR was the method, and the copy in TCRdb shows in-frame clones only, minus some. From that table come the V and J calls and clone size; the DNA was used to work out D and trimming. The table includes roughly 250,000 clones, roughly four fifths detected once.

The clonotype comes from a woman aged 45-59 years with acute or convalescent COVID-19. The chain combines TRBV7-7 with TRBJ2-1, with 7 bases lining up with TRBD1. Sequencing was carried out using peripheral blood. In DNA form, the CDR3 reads TGTGCCAGCAGCTTGGGGACAGATTTCTACAATGAGCAGTTCTTC. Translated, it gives CASSLGTDFYNEQFF.